These 5 T cell receptor beta chains share one sample of origin, sequenced in a study of cytomegalovirus exposure and HLA in healthy donors. The PCR had 60 Vbeta and 13 Jbeta primers. Using immunoSEQ multiplex PCR, the repertoire was profiled, and TCRdb retains in-frame clones only, with some absent. The sample yields around 50,000 clones, approximately 70% seen once. The sample comprised PBMCs. These TCRs come from a woman aged 45 to 65 in good health and CMV-seropositive.

The rearrangement uses TRBV4-2 and TRBJ2-7; maybe TRBD2 (6 bases). This CDR3 is built from 15 residues. The V gene's germline CDR1 is LGHNA and CDR2 YNFKEQ. The ends were cut back, 2 bases at V and 6 bases at J, with 17 bases in the middle. CDR3 nucleotides: TGTGCCAGCAGCCAATTAACCCGGGAGTCGGGCGAGCAGTACTTC. Protein product: CASSQLTRESGEQYF.

This rearrangement joins TRBV27 to TRBJ2-1; a possible D gene is TRBD2 (6 bases). The ends were cut back, 7 bases at V and 7 bases at J, with 11 bases in the middle. In germline, CDR1 is MNHEY, CDR2 SMNVEV (reference sequence). This CDR3 has 12 amino acids. CDR3 region: CASTPGGNEQFF. The CDR3 DNA reads TGTGCCAGCACCCCCGGGGGAAATGAGCAGTTCTTC.

The chain joins TRBV7-2 to TRBJ1-2, with 8 bases that match TRBD1. Germline V lookup: CDR1 SGHTA, CDR2 FQGNSA. This CDR3 comprises 14 residues. With 2 bases clipped from V and 4 bases from J, the junction kept 3 bases outside the gene matches. CDR3 in amino acids: CASSLLQGGYGYTF. In DNA form, the CDR3 reads TGTGCCAGCAGCTTATTACAGGGGGGCTATGGCTACACCTTC.

The rearrangement links TRBV6-5 to TRBJ1-1; 9 bases fit TRBD1. J lost 2 bases, V lost 6 bases, and 7 bases had no gene match. Per the germline V gene, CDR1 is MNHEY and CDR2 is SVGAGI. The CDR3 has 15 residues. The CDR3 bases are TGTGCCAGCAGACCACAGGGGGCGGAAAACACTGAAGCTTTCTTT. Amino acid sequence: CASRPQGAENTEAFF.

V usage is TRBV19 and J usage is TRBJ2-5, with TRBD1 identical over 10 bases. CDR1 is LNHDA and CDR2 is SQIVND in the germline V gene (reference sequence). V trimming: 5 bases; J trimming: 1 base; junction bases outside the gene matches: 10. This CDR3 is built from 17 residues. CDR3 region: CASSGGGQGRRQETQYF. The CDR3 DNA sequence: TGTGCCAGTAGTGGAGGGGGACAGGGGAGACGCCAAGAGACCCAGTACTTC.